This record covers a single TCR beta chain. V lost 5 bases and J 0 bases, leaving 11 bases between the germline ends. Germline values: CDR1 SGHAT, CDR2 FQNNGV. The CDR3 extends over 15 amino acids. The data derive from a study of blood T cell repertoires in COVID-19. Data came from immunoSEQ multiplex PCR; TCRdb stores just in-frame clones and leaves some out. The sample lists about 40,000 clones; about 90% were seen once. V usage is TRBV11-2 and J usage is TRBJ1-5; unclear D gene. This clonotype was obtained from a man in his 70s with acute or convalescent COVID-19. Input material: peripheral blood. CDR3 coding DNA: TGTGCCAGCAGCCCCCTCTCGGGTAGCAATCAGCCCCAGCATTTT. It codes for CASSPLSGSNQPQHF.